This is a list of T cell receptor beta chains from one sample in a study of T cell responses to AZD1222 COVID-19 vaccine. Sequenced by immunoSEQ multiplex PCR; TCRdb stores in-frame clones only, minus some. The sample lists about 150,000 clones, about 93% occurring once. The starting material was peripheral blood, obtained on day 0 of AZD1222 vaccination. These TCRs come from an adult in good health. The conserved cysteine and the conserved F or W are not part of the CDR3 here.

TRBJ1-4,TRBV7-8,ASGRHPNEKLF
TRBJ1-1,TRBV7-7,ASSPWTGDTEAF
TRBJ1-4,TRBV7-6,ASSSRQGKGNEKLF
TRBJ1-2,TRBV5-1,ASSPAQRGYT
TRBJ2-2,TRBV11-2,ASSLVVWQHTGELF
TRBJ2-1,TRBV3-1/TRBV3-2,ASSQEGLAGGYYNEQF
TRBJ1-5,TRBV19,ASSMRVQGVSQPQH
TRBJ1-2,TRBV7-9,ASTKGVLGYGYT
TRBJ1-6,TRBV25-1,ASSDHPRTGNSPLH
TRBJ2-2,TRBV5-4,ASSFIAGELF
TRBJ1-2,TRBV5-1,ASTQGRDYGYT
TRBJ2-1,TRBV19,ASSIGNNNEQF